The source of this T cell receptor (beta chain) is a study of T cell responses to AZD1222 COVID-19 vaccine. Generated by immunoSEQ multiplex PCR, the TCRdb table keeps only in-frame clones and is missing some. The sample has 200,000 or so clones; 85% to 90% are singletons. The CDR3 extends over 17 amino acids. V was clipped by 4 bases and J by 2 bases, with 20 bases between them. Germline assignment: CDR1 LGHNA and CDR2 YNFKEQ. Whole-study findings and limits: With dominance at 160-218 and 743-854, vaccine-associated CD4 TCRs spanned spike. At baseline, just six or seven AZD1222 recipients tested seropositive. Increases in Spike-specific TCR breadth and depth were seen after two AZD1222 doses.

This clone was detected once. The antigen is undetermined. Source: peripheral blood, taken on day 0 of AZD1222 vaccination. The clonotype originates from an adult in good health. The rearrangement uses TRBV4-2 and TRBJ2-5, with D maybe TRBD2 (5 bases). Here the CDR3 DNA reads TGTGCCAGCAGCCGAGACGCTGGGATAGCGCAGCAAGAGACCCAGTACTTC. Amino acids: CASSRDAGIAQQETQYF.